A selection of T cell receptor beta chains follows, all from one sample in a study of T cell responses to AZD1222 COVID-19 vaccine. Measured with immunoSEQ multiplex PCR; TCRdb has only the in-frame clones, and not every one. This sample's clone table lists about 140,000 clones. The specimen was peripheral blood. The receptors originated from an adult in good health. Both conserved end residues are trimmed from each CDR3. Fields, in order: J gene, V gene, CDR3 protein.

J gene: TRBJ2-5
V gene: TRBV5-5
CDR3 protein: ASSLLGAETQY

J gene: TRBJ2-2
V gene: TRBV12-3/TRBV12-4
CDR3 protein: ASSFWATGELF

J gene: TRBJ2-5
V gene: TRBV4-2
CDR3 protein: ASSQDGTSVGETQY

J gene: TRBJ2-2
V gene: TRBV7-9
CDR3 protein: ASSLVRDRTSGELF

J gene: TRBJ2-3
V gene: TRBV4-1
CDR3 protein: ASSQDNGRSTDTQY

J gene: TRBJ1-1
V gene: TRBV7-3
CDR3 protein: ASSEGASNTEAF

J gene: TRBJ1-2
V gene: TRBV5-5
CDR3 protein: ASSLPGESTYGYT

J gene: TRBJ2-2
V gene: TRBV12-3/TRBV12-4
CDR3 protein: ATSVAGELF

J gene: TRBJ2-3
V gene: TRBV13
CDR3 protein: ASSLLSQLGGPASTDTQY

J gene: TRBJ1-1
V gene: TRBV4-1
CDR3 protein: ASSQVKEDLEAF

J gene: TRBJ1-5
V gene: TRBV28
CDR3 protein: ASIIDTTSNQPQH

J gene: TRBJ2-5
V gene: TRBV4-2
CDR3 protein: ASSLGRRGQQETQY

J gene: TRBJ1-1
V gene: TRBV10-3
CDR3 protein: AISARAPNTEAF

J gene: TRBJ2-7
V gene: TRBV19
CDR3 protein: ASSISRGAEYEQY

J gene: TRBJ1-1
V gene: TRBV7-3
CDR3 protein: ASSLSENTEAF

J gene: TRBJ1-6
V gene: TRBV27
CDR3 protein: ASRGRQINSPLH

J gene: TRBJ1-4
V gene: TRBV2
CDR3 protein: ASSINEKLF

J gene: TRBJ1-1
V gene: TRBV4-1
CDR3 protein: ASSQRSRSQNTEAF

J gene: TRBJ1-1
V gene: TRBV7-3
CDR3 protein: ASSLTVNTEAF

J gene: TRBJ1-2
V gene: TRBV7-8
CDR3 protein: ASSSQDLGGYT

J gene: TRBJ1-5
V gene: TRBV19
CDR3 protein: ASSILVPNQPQH

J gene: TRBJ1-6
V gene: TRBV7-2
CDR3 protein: ASSPSERSYNSPLH

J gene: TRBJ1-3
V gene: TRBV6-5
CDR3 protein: ASSYGQPSGNTIY

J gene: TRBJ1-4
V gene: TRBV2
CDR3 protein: ASSGSGREREKLF

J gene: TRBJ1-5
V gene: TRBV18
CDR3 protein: ASSPSTTGNQPQH

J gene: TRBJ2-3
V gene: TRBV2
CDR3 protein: ASSIVDTQY

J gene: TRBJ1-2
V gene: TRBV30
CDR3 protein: AWRPRGQKGYT

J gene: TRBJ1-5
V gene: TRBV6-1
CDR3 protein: ASSEAGVANQPQH

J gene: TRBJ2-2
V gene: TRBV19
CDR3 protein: ASSIFRLAGGYGELF

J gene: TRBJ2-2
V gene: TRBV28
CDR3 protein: ASSPQWNTGELF

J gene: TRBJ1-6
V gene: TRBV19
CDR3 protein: ASSQGARNSPLH

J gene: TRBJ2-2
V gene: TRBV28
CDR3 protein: ASSLRGGTGELF

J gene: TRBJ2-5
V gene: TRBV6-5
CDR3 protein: AISLAGGDQETQY

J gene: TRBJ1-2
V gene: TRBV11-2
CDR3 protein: ASSPGGTGSQFGYGYT

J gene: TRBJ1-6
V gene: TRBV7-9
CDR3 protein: ASSSGTGDNSPLH

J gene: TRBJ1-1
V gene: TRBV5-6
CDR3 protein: ASSLRWGARNTEAF

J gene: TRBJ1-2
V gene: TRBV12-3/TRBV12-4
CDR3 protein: ASSPGSHRGYT

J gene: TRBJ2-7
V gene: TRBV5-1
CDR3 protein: ASSSADRGTYEQY

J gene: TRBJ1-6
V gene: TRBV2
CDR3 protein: ASSLFGTGLNNSPLH

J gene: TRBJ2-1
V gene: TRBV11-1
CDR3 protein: ASSKDRLTNNEQF

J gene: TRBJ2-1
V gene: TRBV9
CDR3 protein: ASSPGTSGGPRDEQF

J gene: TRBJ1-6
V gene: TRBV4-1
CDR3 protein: ASSQDYGRGQH

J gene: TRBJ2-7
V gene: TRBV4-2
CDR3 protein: ASSQPTGVPTYEQY

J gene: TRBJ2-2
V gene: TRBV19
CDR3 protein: ASSTSGNTGELF

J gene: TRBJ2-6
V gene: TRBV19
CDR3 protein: ASSIASSGANVLT

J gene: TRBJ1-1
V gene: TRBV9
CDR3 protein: ASSVGRSGTEAF

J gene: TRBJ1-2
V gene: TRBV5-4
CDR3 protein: ASSLDQTGRHYGYT

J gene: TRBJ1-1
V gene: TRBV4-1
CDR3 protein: ASSQGSSEAF